What follows are 5 T cell receptor beta chains derived from one specimen sequenced in a study of OX40 agonist ivuxolimab in advanced cancers. Repertoires were generated with immunoSEQ multiplex PCR, while TCRdb's copy carries only in-frame clones and drops some. Among roughly 70,000 clones listed, roughly 82% were seen once. Material: CD4+ or CD8+ T cells sorted from blood, obtained in a trial of the OX40 agonist ivuxolimab. These receptors were obtained from an adult with an advanced solid tumor such as melanoma, head and neck, liver or kidney cancer.

The chain carries TRBV18 and TRBJ2-1, with D unresolved. Deletions cut 1 base from V and 0 bases from J, with 4 bases between. CDR3 size: 14 residues. Per germline, CDR1 KGHSH and CDR2 LQKENI. The CDR3 loop reads CASSPQSSYNEQFF. DNA for the CDR3: TGTGCCAGCTCACCACAAAGCTCCTACAATGAGCAGTTCTTC.

The rearrangement links TRBV6-1 to TRBJ2-1, with 7 bases aligning to TRBD1. CDR1 is MNHNS and CDR2 is SASEGT in the germline V gene. This CDR3 region has 13 residues. The trim removed 7 bases at V and 4 bases at J, leaving 4 bases unmatched. The CDR3 bases are TGTGCCAGCAAAACAGGGGATTACAATGAGCAGTTCTTC. Translating it yields CASKTGDYNEQFF.

The table lists this clone with a few counts. The chain couples TRBV19 to TRBJ2-5; D is unresolved. Trimming cost V 7 bases and J 3 bases, with 15 bases left between them. There are 14 residues in the CDR3. Looked up from germline, CDR1 is LNHDA and CDR2 is SQIVND (reference sequence). DNA of the CDR3: TGTGCCAGTAATGACGGATTAAAAAAAGAGACCCAGTACTTC. It codes for CASNDGLKKETQYF.

The V and J genes are TRBV6-1 and TRBJ1-6; 8 bases are a match to TRBD1. V shed 6 bases and J 8 bases; nucleotides not matched to a gene: 3. The CDR3 sequence is 13 residues long. Germline values: CDR1 MNHNS, CDR2 SASEGT. CDR3 sequence: CASSGTGYSPLHF. CDR3 DNA: TGTGCCAGCAGCGGGACAGGATATTCACCCCTCCACTTT.

The gene calls are TRBV29-1 and TRBJ2-3; D is unclear. The CDR3 runs 15 residues. V lost 4 bases and J 2 bases, leaving 16 bases between the germline ends. Per germline, CDR1 SQVTM and CDR2 ANQGSEA. CDR3 coding DNA: TGCAGCGTTGTTGTAAGTCCCCTGAACACAGATACGCAGTATTTT. This gives the protein CSVVVSPLNTDTQYF.